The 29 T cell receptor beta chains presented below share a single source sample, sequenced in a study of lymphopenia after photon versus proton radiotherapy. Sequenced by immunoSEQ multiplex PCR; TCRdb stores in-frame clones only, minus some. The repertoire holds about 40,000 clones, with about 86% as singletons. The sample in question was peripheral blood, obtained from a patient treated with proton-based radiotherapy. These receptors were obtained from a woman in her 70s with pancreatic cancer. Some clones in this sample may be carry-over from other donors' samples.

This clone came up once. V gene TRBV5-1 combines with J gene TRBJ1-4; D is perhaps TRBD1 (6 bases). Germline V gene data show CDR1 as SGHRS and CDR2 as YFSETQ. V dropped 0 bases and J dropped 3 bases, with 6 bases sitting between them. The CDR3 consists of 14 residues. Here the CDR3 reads CASSLDRANEKLFF. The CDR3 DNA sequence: TGCGCCAGCAGCTTGGACAGGGCTAATGAAAAACTGTTTTTT. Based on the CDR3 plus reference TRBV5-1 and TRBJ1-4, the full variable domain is KAGVTQTPRYLIKTRGQQVTLSCSPISGHRSVSWYQQTPGQGLQFLFEYFSETQRNKGNFPGRFSGRQFSNSRSEMNVSTLELGDSALYLCASSLDRANEKLFFGSGTQLSVL.

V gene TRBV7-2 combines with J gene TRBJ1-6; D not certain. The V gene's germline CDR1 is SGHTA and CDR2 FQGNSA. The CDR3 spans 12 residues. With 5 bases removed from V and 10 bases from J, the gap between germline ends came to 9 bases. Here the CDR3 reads CASSGPESPLHF. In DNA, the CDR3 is TGTGCCAGCAGCGGGCCGGAGTCACCCCTCCACTTT.

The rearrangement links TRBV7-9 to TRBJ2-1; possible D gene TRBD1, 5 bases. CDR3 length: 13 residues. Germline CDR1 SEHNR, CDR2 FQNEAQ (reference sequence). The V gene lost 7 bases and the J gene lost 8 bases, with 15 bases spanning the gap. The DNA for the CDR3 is TGTGCCAGCACTAGTGCAGGGCTCTATGAGCAGTTCTTC. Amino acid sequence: CASTSAGLYEQFF.

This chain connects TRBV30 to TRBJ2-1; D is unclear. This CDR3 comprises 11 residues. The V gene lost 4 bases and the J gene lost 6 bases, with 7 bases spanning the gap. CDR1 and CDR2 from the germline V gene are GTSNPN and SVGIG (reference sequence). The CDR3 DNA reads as TGTGCCTGGAAATACCCCAATGAGCAGTTCTTC. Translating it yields CAWKYPNEQFF.

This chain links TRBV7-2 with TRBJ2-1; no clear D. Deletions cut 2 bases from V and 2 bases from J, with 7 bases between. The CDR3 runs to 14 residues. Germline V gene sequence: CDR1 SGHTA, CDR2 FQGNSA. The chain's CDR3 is CASSLIGPYNEQFF. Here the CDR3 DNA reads TGTGCCAGCAGCTTAATAGGGCCCTACAATGAGCAGTTCTTC.

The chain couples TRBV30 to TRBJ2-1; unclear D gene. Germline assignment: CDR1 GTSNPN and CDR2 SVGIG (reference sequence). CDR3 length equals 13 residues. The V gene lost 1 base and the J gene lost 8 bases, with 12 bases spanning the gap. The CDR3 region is CAWSAGRWDEQFF. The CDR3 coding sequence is TGTGCCTGGAGTGCAGGCAGGTGGGATGAGCAGTTCTTC.

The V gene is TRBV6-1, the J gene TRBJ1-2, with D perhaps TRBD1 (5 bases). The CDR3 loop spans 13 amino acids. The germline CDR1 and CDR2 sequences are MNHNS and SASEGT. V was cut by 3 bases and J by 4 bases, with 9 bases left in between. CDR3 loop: CASSDRVGYGYTF. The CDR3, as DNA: TGTGCCAGCAGTGACAGGGTTGGCTATGGCTACACCTTC.

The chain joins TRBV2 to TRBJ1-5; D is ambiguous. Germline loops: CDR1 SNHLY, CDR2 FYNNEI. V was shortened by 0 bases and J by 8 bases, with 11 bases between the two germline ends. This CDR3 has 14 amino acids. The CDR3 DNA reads TGTGCCAGCAGTGAAGCTTGGGGAGGGAAGCCCCAGCATTTT. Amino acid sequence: CASSEAWGGKPQHF. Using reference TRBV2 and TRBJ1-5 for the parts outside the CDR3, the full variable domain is EPEVTQTPSHQVTQMGQEVILRCVPISNHLYFYWYRQILGQKVEFLVSFYNNEISEKSEIFDDQFSVERPDGSNFTLKIRSTKLEDSAMYFCASSEAWGGKPQHFGDGTRLSIL.

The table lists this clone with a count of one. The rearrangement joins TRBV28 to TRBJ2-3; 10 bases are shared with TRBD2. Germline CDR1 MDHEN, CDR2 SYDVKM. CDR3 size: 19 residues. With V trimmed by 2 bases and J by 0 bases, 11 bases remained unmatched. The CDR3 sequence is CASSLLLAGDAVSTDTQYF. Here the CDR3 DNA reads TGTGCCAGCAGTTTACTTCTAGCGGGAGACGCTGTTAGCACAGATACGCAGTATTTT.

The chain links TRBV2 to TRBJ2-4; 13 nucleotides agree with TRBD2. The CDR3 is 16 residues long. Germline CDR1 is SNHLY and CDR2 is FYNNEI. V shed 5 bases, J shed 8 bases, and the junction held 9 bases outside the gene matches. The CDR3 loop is CASSRGTSGMLYIQYF. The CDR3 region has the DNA TGTGCCAGCAGTAGGGGGACTAGCGGGATGTTATACATTCAGTACTTC.

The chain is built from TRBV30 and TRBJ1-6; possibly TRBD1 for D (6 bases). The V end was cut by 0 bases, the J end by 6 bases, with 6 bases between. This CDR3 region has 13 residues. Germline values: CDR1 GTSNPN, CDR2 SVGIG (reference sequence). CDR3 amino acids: CAWSVGGNSPLHF. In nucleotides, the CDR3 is TGTGCCTGGAGTGTAGGGGGTAATTCACCCCTCCACTTT.

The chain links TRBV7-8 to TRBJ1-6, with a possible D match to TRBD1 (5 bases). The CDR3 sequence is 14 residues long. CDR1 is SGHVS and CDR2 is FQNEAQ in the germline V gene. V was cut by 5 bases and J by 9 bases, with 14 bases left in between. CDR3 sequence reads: CASSTRDSSSPLHF. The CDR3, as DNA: TGTGCCAGCAGCACCCGGGACTCATCTTCACCCCTCCACTTT.

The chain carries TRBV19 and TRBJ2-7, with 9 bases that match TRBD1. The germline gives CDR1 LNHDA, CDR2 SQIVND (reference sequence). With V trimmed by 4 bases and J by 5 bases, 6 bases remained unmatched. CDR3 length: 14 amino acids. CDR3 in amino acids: CASSRDRVEDEQYF. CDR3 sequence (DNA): TGTGCCAGTAGTAGGGACAGGGTTGAGGACGAGCAGTACTTC.

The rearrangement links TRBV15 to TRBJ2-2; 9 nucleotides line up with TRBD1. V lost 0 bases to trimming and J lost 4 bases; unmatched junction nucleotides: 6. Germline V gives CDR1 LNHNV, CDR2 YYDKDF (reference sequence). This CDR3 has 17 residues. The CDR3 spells CATSRDWGQGFTGELFF. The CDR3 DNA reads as TGTGCCACCAGCAGAGATTGGGGACAGGGCTTCACCGGGGAGCTGTTTTTT.

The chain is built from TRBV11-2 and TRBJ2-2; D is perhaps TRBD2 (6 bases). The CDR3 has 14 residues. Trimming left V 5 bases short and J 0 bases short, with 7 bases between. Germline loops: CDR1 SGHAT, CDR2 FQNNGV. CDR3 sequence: CASSAGSNTGELFF. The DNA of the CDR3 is TGTGCCAGCAGCGCGGGATCGAACACCGGGGAGCTGTTTTTT.

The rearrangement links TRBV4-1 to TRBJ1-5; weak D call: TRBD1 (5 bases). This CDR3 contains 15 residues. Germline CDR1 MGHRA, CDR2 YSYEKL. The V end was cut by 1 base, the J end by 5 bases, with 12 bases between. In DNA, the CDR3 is TGCGCCAGCAGCCAAGTTTCGGGAGGGGATCAGCCCCAGCATTTT. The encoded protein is CASSQVSGGDQPQHF.

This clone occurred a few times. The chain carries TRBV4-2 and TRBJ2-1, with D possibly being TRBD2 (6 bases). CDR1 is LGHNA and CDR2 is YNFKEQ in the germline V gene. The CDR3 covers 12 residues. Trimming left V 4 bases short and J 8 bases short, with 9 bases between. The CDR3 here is CASSRGVDEQFF. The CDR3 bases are TGTGCCAGCAGCCGGGGGGTGGATGAGCAGTTCTTC.

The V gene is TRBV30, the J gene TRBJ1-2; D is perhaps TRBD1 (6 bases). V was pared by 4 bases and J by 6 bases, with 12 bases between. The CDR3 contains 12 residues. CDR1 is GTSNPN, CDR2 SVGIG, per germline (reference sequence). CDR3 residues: CAWIWQGNGYTF. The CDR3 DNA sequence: TGTGCCTGGATTTGGCAGGGGAATGGCTACACCTTC.

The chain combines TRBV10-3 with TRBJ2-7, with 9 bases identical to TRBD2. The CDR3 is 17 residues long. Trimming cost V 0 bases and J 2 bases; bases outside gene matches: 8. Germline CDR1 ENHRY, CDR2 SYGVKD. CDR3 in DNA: TGTGCCATCAGTGAGTCGGTGGGACTAGCCGCTACCTACGAGCAGTACTTC. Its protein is CAISESVGLAATYEQYF.

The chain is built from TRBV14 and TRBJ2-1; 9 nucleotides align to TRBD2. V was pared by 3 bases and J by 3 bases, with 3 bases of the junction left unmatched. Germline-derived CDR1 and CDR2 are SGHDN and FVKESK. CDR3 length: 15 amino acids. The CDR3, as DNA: TGTGCCAGCAGCCATCTAGCGGGGCGCTACAATGAGCAGTTCTTC. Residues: CASSHLAGRYNEQFF. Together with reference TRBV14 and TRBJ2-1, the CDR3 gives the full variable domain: EAGVTQFPSHSVIEKGQTVTLRCDPISGHDNLYWYRRVMGKEIKFLLHFVKESKQDESGMPNNRFLAERTGGTYSTLKVQPAELEDSGVYFCASSHLAGRYNEQFFGPGTRLTVL.

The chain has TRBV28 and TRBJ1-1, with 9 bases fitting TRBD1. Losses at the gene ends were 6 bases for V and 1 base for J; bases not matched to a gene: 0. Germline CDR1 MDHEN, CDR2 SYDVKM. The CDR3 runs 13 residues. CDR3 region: CASRGQGNTEAFF. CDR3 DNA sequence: TGTGCCAGCAGGGGACAGGGGAACACTGAAGCTTTCTTT.

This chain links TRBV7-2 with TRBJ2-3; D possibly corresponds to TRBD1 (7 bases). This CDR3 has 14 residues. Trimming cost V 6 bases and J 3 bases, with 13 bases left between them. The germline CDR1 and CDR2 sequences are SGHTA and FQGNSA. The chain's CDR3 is CASRPAGGTDTQYF. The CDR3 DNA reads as TGTGCCAGCAGGCCGGCAGGGGGGACAGATACGCAGTATTTT.

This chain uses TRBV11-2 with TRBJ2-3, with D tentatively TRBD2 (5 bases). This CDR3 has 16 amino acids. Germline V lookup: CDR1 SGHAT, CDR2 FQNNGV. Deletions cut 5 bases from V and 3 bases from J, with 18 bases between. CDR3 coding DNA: TGTGCCAGCAGCCCCCCGAGCGGCCAGACAACAGATACGCAGTATTTT. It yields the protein CASSPPSGQTTDTQYF.

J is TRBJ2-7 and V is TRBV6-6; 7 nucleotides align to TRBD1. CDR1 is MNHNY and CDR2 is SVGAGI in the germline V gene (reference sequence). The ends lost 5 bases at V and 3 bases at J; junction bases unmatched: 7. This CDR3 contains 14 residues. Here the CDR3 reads CASSPPGQNYEQYF. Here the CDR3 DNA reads TGTGCCAGCAGTCCCCCGGGACAGAACTACGAGCAGTACTTC.

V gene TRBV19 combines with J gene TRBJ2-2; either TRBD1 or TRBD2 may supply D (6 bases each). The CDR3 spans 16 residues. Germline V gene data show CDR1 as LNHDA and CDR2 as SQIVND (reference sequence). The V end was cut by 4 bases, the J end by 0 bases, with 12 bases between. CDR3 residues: CASSKFGGTNTGELFF. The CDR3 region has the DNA TGTGCCAGTAGTAAGTTCGGGGGCACGAACACCGGGGAGCTGTTTTTT.

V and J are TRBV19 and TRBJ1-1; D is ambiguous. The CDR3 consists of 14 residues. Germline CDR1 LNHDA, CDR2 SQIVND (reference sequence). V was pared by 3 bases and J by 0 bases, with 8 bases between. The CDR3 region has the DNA TGTGCCAGTAGTATGGCGGAAATGAACACTGAAGCTTTCTTT. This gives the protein CASSMAEMNTEAFF.

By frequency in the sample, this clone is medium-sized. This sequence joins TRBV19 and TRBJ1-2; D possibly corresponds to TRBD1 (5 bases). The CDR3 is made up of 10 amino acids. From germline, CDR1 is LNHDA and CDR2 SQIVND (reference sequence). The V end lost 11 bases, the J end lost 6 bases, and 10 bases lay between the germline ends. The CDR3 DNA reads TGTGCCTCGAGGGGTGATGGCTACACCTTC. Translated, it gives CASRGDGYTF.

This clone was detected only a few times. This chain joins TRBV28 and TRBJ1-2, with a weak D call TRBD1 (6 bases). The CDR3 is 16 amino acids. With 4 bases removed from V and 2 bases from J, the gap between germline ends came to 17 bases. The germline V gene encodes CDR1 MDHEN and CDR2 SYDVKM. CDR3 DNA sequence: TGTGCCAGCAGTTCAAGGGGGACGGCTGTAAACTATGGCTACACCTTC. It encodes CASSSRGTAVNYGYTF.

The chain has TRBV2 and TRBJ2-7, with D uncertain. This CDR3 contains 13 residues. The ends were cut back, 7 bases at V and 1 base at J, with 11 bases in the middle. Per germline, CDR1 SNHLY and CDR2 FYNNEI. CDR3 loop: CASNGVFSYEQYF. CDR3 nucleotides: TGTGCCAGCAACGGTGTATTTTCCTACGAGCAGTACTTC.